This TCR beta chain is from a study of blood T cell repertoires in COVID-19. From germline, CDR1 is SGHNT and CDR2 YENEEA. J lost 4 bases, V lost 5 bases, and 9 bases had no gene match. This CDR3 is built from 18 residues. Assay used: immunoSEQ multiplex PCR; TCRdb lists only in-frame clones, some missing. Of about 210,000 clones listed, approximately 90% are singletons. The V gene is TRBV11-3, the J gene TRBJ2-2; 14 nucleotides align to TRBD2. What was sequenced was PBMCs or T cells enriched from blood (not recorded which). The sequence came from a man younger than 35 with acute COVID-19. The CDR3 DNA sequence: TGTGCCAGCAGCCCGGGACTAGCGGGAGCCGCGGTCACCGGGGAGCTGTTTTTT. Translating it yields CASSPGLAGAAVTGELFF. The variable domain in full, with the rest retrieved from reference TRBV11-3 and TRBJ2-2, is EAGVVQSPRYKIIEKKQPVAFWCNPISGHNTLYWYLQNLGQGPELLIRYENEEAVDDSQLPKDRFSAERLKGVDSTLKIQPAELGDSAVYLCASSPGLAGAAVTGELFFGEGSRLTVL.